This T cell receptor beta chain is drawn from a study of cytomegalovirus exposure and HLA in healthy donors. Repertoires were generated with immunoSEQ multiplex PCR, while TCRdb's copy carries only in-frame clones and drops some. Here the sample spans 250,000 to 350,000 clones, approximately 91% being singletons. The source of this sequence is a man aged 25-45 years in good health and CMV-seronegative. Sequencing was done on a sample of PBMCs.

The CDR3 is CATSRAGAVGNTIYF. In DNA, the CDR3 is TGTGCCACCAGCAGAGCAGGGGCGGTTGGAAACACCATATATTTT. The V gene is TRBV15, the J gene TRBJ1-3, with D possibly matching TRBD1 (6 bases). Trimming took off 1 base at V and 3 bases at J, with 10 bases between the two ends. CDR3 length: 15 residues. The germline V gene has CDR1 LNHNV and CDR2 YYDKDF (reference sequence). Drawing the rest from reference TRBV15 and TRBJ1-3, the complete variable domain is DAMVIQNPRYQVTQFGKPVTLSCSQTLNHNVMYWYQQKSSQAPKLLFHYYDKDFNNEADTPDNFQSRRPNTSFCFLDIRSPGLGDTAMYLCATSRAGAVGNTIYFGEGSWLTVV.